One and the same sample provided the 10 T cell receptor beta chains below, sequenced in a study of somatic mutations in cytotoxic T cells in rheumatoid arthritis. Profiling relied on immunoSEQ multiplex PCR, and the TCRdb table lists in-frame clones only, not all of them. The data contain about 14,000 clones, under 80% of them seen just once; the ten biggest clones take up roughly 15%. The specimen was CD8+ T cells sorted from blood. The receptors derive from an adult with rheumatoid arthritis.

This chain links TRBV7-9 with TRBJ2-3; D is possibly TRBD2 (7 bases). V lost 6 bases to trimming and J lost 4 bases, with 11 bases between them. The CDR3 runs 13 residues. Germline V gene lookup returns CDR1 SEHNR and CDR2 FQNEAQ (reference sequence). The CDR3 loop is CASRRGGPDTQYF. The CDR3 DNA is TGTGCCAGCAGACGCGGGGGCCCAGATACGCAGTATTTT.

The chain employs TRBV7-9 and TRBJ1-2, with D perhaps matching TRBD1 (6 bases). Germline V lookup: CDR1 SEHNR, CDR2 FQNEAQ (reference sequence). This CDR3 spans 18 amino acids. The V gene lost 4 bases and the J gene lost 2 bases, with 23 bases spanning the gap. The DNA of the CDR3 is TGTGCCAGCAGCTCAGAGAATAACAGGGACGGTGTAAACTATGGCTACACCTTC. Translated: CASSSENNRDGVNYGYTF.

The chain has TRBV6-5 and TRBJ2-3; 10 bases align to TRBD2. The CDR3 has 15 residues. J lost 6 bases, V lost 5 bases, and 8 bases had no gene match. Germline loops: CDR1 MNHEY, CDR2 SVGAGI. Here the CDR3 DNA reads TGTGCCAGCAGTAAAAGCGGGGGGGCCAGGGATACGCAGTATTTT. Translation gives CASSKSGGARDTQYF.

The rearrangement joins TRBV9 to TRBJ1-3, with a tentative D call TRBD1 (6 bases). The germline V gene has CDR1 SGDLS and CDR2 YYNGEE. V shed 3 bases and J shed 9 bases, with 16 bases lying between them. CDR3 length: 14 amino acids. DNA of the CDR3: TGTGCCAGCAGCGCCGACAGGCCAGGGAGCACCATATATTTT. Translation: CASSADRPGSTIYF. Complete variable domain (other parts from reference TRBV9 and TRBJ1-3): DSGVTQTPKHLITATGQRVTLRCSPRSGDLSVYWYQQSLDQGLQFLIQYYNGEERAKGNILERFSAQQFPDLHSELNLSSLELGDSALYFCASSADRPGSTIYFGEGSWLTVV.

The rearrangement uses TRBV7-9 and TRBJ1-5, with 8 positions matching TRBD1. Looked up from germline, CDR1 is SEHNR and CDR2 is FQNEAQ (reference sequence). The CDR3 runs 19 residues. Trimming removed 4 bases from V and 0 bases from J; junction bases left unmatched: 14. CDR3 region: CASSYTTGTGLYSNQPQHF. The CDR3 DNA sequence: TGTGCCAGCAGCTATACCACCGGGACAGGACTTTATAGCAATCAGCCCCAGCATTTT.

The chain links TRBV6-5 to TRBJ2-5, with TRBD1 matching 11 bases. The length of the CDR3 is 15 residues. V lost 5 bases and J lost 0; bases outside the gene matches: 2. Germline CDR1 and CDR2: MNHEY and SVGAGI. This CDR3 is CASSRTGGDQETQYF. The DNA of the CDR3 is TGTGCCAGCAGTCGGACAGGGGGCGACCAAGAGACCCAGTACTTC.

This chain links TRBV6-1 with TRBJ2-1; D may be TRBD1 (5 bases). The V gene's germline CDR1 is MNHNS and CDR2 SASEGT. Trimming stripped 1 base from V and 0 bases from J, with 10 bases between. The CDR3 loop spans 16 amino acids. For the CDR3, the DNA is TGTGCCAGCAGTGAAGGGGGCTATGGCTCCTACAATGAGCAGTTCTTC. This gives the protein CASSEGGYGSYNEQFF.

This clone was found a few times. This chain joins TRBV28 and TRBJ2-7, with D possibly being TRBD2 (6 bases). Looked up from germline, CDR1 is MDHEN and CDR2 is SYDVKM. V was clipped by 6 bases and J by 6 bases, with 12 bases between them. This CDR3 contains 12 residues. The CDR3 DNA follows: TGTGCCAGCAGCCTGCGGGGTTCCGAGCAGTACGTC. Protein sequence: CASSLRGSEQYV.

The chain couples TRBV6-4 to TRBJ2-2; D not certain. From germline, CDR1 is MRHNA and CDR2 SNTAGT. CDR3 size: 13 residues. Deletions cut 2 bases from V and 3 bases from J, with 4 bases between. CDR3 region: CASSDGDTGELFF. In DNA, the CDR3 is TGTGCCAGCAGTGACGGGGACACCGGGGAGCTGTTTTTT.

The rearrangement links TRBV6-5 to TRBJ2-5; no definite D call. This CDR3 is 12 amino acids long. Germline-derived CDR1 and CDR2 are MNHEY and SVGAGI. V gave up 0 bases and J gave up 5 bases, with 4 bases separating them. CDR3 protein: CASSYSGETQYF. The DNA for the CDR3 is TGTGCCAGCAGTTACTCTGGGGAGACCCAGTACTTC.